This T cell receptor beta chain was retrieved from a study of beta chain features in type 1 diabetes. Findings and caveats of the study: Among patients with Type 1 diabetes, TCRB CDR3s were moderately but significantly shorter in every one of the four CD4+ subsets. The study found fewer insertions and more deletions at VDJ junctions in type 1 diabetes patients.

cDNA synthesis used the whole RNA isolate, giving expressed TCRB sequences. The data were produced by immunoSEQ multiplex PCR, yet TCRdb's version contains in-frame clones alone and is incomplete. This table holds 130,000 or so clones, 17% found once. The CDR3 covers 15 residues. The ends were cut back, 4 bases at V and 0 bases at J, with 16 bases in the middle. Germline lookup yields CDR1 GTSNPN and CDR2 SVGIG (reference sequence). The table lists this clone with many counts. Its antigen is undetermined. Sorting with CD45RO/CCR7/CD25/CD127/CD95/CD27 yielded naive, central memory, regulatory and stem-like memory CD4+ cells. Without exception, sorted populations had purity beyond 95%.

The sequenced sample consisted of central memory CD4+ T cells from blood. This sequence was found in a man younger than 35 with type 1 diabetes. The V call is TRBV30, the J call TRBJ2-7, with D hard to call. Here the CDR3 DNA reads TGTGCCTGGACCTTTACGACTCGTAGCTCCTACGAGCAGTACTTC. This translates into CAWTFTTRSSYEQYF.